These 12 T cell receptor beta chains were sequenced from one sample in a study of blood T cell repertoires in COVID-19. Repertoires were generated with immunoSEQ multiplex PCR, while TCRdb's copy carries only in-frame clones and drops some. The profile shows about 270,000 clones, under 90% of them singletons. The sequencing sample was made of PBMCs or T cells enriched from blood (not recorded which). These receptor sequences come from a man younger than 30 who had recovered from COVID-19.

The chain recombines TRBV28 with TRBJ2-1; 10 bases match TRBD2. CDR1 and CDR2 from the germline V gene are MDHEN and SYDVKM. There are 16 residues in the CDR3. Unmatched junction bases numbered 13, after V lost 8 bases and J lost 6 bases. DNA of the CDR3: TGTGCCAGCCTCGGACCCGGGACTAGCGATTTCAATGAGCAGTTCTTC. Amino acids: CASLGPGTSDFNEQFF.

The gene calls are TRBV28 and TRBJ1-2, with a tentative D call TRBD1 (5 bases). This CDR3 spans 14 amino acids. V dropped 5 bases and J dropped 5 bases, with 15 bases sitting between them. CDR1 and CDR2 from the germline V gene are MDHEN and SYDVKM. The DNA for the CDR3 is TGTGCCAGCAGTATACAGGTCAGCCTTTATGGCTACACCTTC. Translating it yields CASSIQVSLYGYTF.

The V call is TRBV7-9, the J call TRBJ2-5; TRBD2 matches 8 bases. The J segment lost 5 bases and the V segment lost 4 bases, leaving 9 bases of the junction unmatched. The CDR3 consists of 15 residues. Germline lookup yields CDR1 SEHNR and CDR2 FQNEAQ (reference sequence). The CDR3 coding sequence is TGTGCCAGCAGCTCTACCCCGGGGGGGCAGGAGACCCAGTACTTC. This gives the protein CASSSTPGGQETQYF.

This clone has only a few counts. The chain employs TRBV4-2 and TRBJ2-3; tentatively, D is TRBD2 (5 bases). The ends were cut back, 0 bases at V and 0 bases at J, with 10 bases in the middle. Germline values: CDR1 LGHNA, CDR2 YNFKEQ. This CDR3 is 16 amino acids long. The CDR3 loop is CASSQDLGESTDTQYF. CDR3 sequence (DNA): TGTGCCAGCAGCCAAGATCTCGGGGAGAGCACAGATACGCAGTATTTT.

This chain uses TRBV11-3 with TRBJ2-5; 9 bases fit TRBD1. The germline gives CDR1 SGHNT, CDR2 YENEEA. CDR3 length equals 16 residues. V dropped 1 base and J dropped 4; count of bases not matched to a gene: 7. CDR3 DNA: TGTGCCAGCAGCTTAGGGTTCCGACAGGGGGGAGAGACCCAGTACTTC. Translated, it gives CASSLGFRQGGETQYF.

The gene calls are TRBV5-4 and TRBJ2-2, with D hard to call. The CDR3 is made up of 13 amino acids. V was shortened by 2 bases and J by 5 bases, with 7 bases between the two germline ends. Germline V gene sequence: CDR1 SGHNT, CDR2 YYREEE (reference sequence). CDR3 bases: TGTGCCAGCAGCTTAGCACAGACCGGGGAGCTGTTTTTT. This translates into CASSLAQTGELFF.

To note about this clone: At the DNA level, this CDR3 is encoded by other sequences in the same sample as well. This sequence joins TRBV27 and TRBJ2-2; unclear D gene. CDR1 is MNHEY and CDR2 is SMNVEV in the germline V gene (reference sequence). The CDR3 sequence is 14 residues long. The V and J ends lost 3 bases and 2 bases respectively, with 7 bases between them. CDR3 loop: CASSFSRNTGELFF. The CDR3 DNA reads as TGTGCCAGCAGTTTTAGCAGAAACACCGGGGAGCTGTTTTTT.

The V gene is TRBV19, the J gene TRBJ1-5; the D gene is possibly TRBD1 (6 bases). CDR3 length: 15 amino acids. Trimming cost V 7 bases and J 1 base, with 14 bases left between them. CDR1 is LNHDA, CDR2 SQIVND, per germline (reference sequence). CDR3 sequence (DNA): TGTGCCAGTATCGAGGCAGGGGCAAGCAATCAGCCCCAGCATTTT. Translated: CASIEAGASNQPQHF.

The chain uses TRBV19 and TRBJ2-1, with TRBD2 as a possible D gene (6 bases). CDR1 LNHDA and CDR2 SQIVND come from the germline V gene (reference sequence). The CDR3 extends over 18 amino acids. The V end was cut by 0 bases, the J end by 0 bases, with 15 bases between. The CDR3 region is CASSIDPVSGSSYNEQFF. The CDR3 DNA is TGTGCCAGTAGTATAGACCCCGTTAGCGGCAGCTCCTACAATGAGCAGTTCTTC.

The V call is TRBV9, the J call TRBJ2-7; D is undetermined. CDR1 is SGDLS and CDR2 is YYNGEE in the germline V gene. This CDR3 is built from 15 residues. The V and J ends lost 0 bases and 0 bases respectively, with 10 bases between them. CDR3 region: CASSVGLRSSYEQYF. The CDR3 nucleotides read TGTGCCAGCAGCGTAGGTTTACGGAGCTCCTACGAGCAGTACTTC.

This clone showed up just once. The V gene is TRBV4-1, the J gene TRBJ2-7; 12 bases match TRBD2. V gave up 4 bases and J gave up 3 bases; unmatched junction bases: 7. Germline V gene sequence: CDR1 MGHRA, CDR2 YSYEKL. The CDR3 has 16 residues. The CDR3, as DNA: TGCGCCAGCAGCCCCGCACAGACTAGCGGGGGCTACGAGCAGTACTTC. Its protein is CASSPAQTSGGYEQYF.

The V and J genes are TRBV7-9 and TRBJ1-1; 9 bases align to TRBD1. The CDR3 sequence is 15 residues long. The germline gives CDR1 SEHNR, CDR2 FQNEAQ (reference sequence). V lost 5 bases, J lost 0 bases, and 4 bases stayed unmatched. The CDR3 reads CASSTRTGVNTEAFF. The CDR3 DNA reads as TGTGCCAGCAGCACCCGGACAGGGGTGAACACTGAAGCTTTCTTT.